This T cell receptor beta chain was recorded in a study of Ad26.COV2.S vaccination and SARS-CoV-2 variants. Whole-study context: Trial arm assignment for the donor was COV1001 Ad26.COV2.S. Ad26.COV2.S, an intramuscular injection, was given once or twice 56 days apart.

Sequenced by immunoSEQ multiplex PCR; TCRdb stores in-frame clones only, minus some. The sample includes some 480,000 clones, 87% of them seen just once. Germline loops: CDR1 SGHAT, CDR2 FQNNGV. The CDR3 extends over 16 amino acids. The V gene end was trimmed by 1 base and the J gene end by 3 bases; junction bases not matched to a gene: 3. About this clone: Its antigen is as yet unknown.

Study results and caveats: Considerable breadth of spike-specific CD8+ and CD4+ T cell responses has reportedly been documented following vaccination. Vaccinees and placebo recipients showed similar non-spike TCR breadth.

The treatment here: around 19 received Ad26.COV2.S at low or high dose, single or two shots; several received placebo; per-sample allocation not given. Specimens were obtained on day 63 following the first vaccine or placebo injection. The rearrangement links TRBV11-2 to TRBJ2-3, with TRBD2 matching 11 bases. The sample was peripheral blood, taken in a trial of Ad26.COV2.S vaccine versus placebo. This clonotype originated in a person aged 18-65 years who received the Ad26.COV2.S COVID-19 vaccine or a placebo. The CDR3 loop reads CASSLGLAGGTDTQYF. In DNA, the CDR3 is TGTGCCAGCAGCTTAGGTCTAGCGGGAGGAACAGATACGCAGTATTTT.